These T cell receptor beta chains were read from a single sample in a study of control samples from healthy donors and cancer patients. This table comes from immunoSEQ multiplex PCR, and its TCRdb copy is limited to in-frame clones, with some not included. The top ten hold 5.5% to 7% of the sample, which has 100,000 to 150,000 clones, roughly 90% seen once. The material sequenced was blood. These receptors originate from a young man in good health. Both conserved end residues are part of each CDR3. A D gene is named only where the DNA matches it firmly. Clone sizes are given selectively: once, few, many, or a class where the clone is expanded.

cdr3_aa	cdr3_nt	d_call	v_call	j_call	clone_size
CASSPGLGPGSETQYF	TGTGCCAGCAGCCCTGGGCTAGGGCCGGGCTCAGAGACCCAGTACTTC	NA	TRBV7-2	TRBJ2-5	NA
CASSQPYIRGGNSPLHF	TGTGCCAGTAGCCAGCCCTACATTAGGGGAGGTAATTCACCCCTCCACTTT	NA	TRBV19	TRBJ1-6	NA
CASSVAGGPQDTQYF	TGTGCCAGCAGCGTAGCGGGGGGCCCTCAGGATACGCAGTATTTT	NA	TRBV9	TRBJ2-3	NA
CASRRTGGGETQYF	TGTGCCAGCAGACGGACAGGGGGTGGAGAGACCCAGTACTTC	TRBD1	TRBV14	TRBJ2-5	NA
CASTKSGRGKSPLHF	TGTGCCAGCACCAAATCGGGCAGGGGAAAATCACCCCTCCACTTT	NA	TRBV2	TRBJ1-6	NA
CASSPREAYGYTF	TGTGCCAGCAGCCCCCGGGAGGCCTATGGCTACACCTTC	NA	TRBV4-2	TRBJ1-2	once
CASSFTGGIKTQYF	TGCGCCAGCAGCTTTACAGGGGGAATAAAGACCCAGTACTTC	TRBD1	TRBV5-1	TRBJ2-5	NA
CASSGSAVYGEAFF	TGTGCCAGCAGTGGCTCAGCGGTGTATGGTGAAGCTTTCTTT	NA	TRBV25-1	TRBJ1-1	NA
CASSLWTSGGATYNEQFF	TGTGCCAGCAGTTTATGGACTAGCGGGGGCGCGACCTACAATGAGCAGTTCTTC	TRBD2	TRBV28	TRBJ2-1	once
CASSRPPLAGGSGELFF	TGTGCCAGCAGTCGCCCTCCACTAGCGGGGGGTTCCGGGGAGCTGTTTTTT	TRBD2	TRBV6-6	TRBJ2-2	NA
CASTRRGTEAFF	TGTGCCAGCACCCGACGAGGGACTGAAGCTTTCTTT	NA	TRBV12-3/TRBV12-4	TRBJ1-1	NA
CASHGGGLTDTQYF	TGTGCCAGCCATGGGGGGGGACTCACAGATACGCAGTATTTT	TRBD2	TRBV28	TRBJ2-3	NA
CASSLVGGGGGFGETQYF	TGTGCCAGCAGCTTAGTTGGTGGCGGGGGGGGATTTGGAGAGACCCAGTACTTC	TRBD2	TRBV11-2	TRBJ2-5	NA
CSASKRRELNEQYF	TGCAGTGCTAGTAAACGACGGGAATTAAACGAGCAGTACTTC	NA	TRBV20-1	TRBJ2-7	NA
CASSLGTRATDTQYF	TGTGCCAGCAGCTTGGGGACTAGAGCAACAGATACGCAGTATTTT	TRBD2	TRBV5-4	TRBJ2-3	NA
CATSGPVLSPNTEAFF	TGTGCCACCAGTGGACCCGTTTTGAGTCCGAACACTGAAGCTTTCTTT	NA	TRBV24-1	TRBJ1-1	once
CASFPGLASSYEQYF	TGTGCCAGCTTCCCGGGACTAGCGAGCTCCTACGAGCAGTACTTC	TRBD2	TRBV2	TRBJ2-7	NA
CASSLVQGKLFF	TGCGCCAGCAGCTTGGTGCAGGGAAAACTGTTTTTT	NA	TRBV5-1	TRBJ1-4	NA
CASSQLRVGNYGYTF	TGCGCCAGCAGCCAACTCAGGGTAGGGAACTATGGCTACACCTTC	NA	TRBV4-1	TRBJ1-2	once
CASSSLSSGQGLHF	TGTGCCAGCAGTTCGCTATCCTCGGGACAGGGCCTCCACTTT	TRBD1	TRBV6-5	TRBJ1-6	NA
CASSPSGVSSPLHF	TGTGCCAGCAGCCCCTCAGGGGTTAGTTCACCCCTCCACTTT	NA	TRBV2	TRBJ1-6	NA
CASSTTDSPLHF	TGTGCCAGCAGCACCACTGATTCACCCCTCCACTTT	NA	TRBV7-3	TRBJ1-6	NA
CASSPNGREGSPLHF	TGTGCCAGCAGCCCAAACGGCAGGGAAGGATCACCCCTCCACTTT	NA	TRBV7-3	TRBJ1-6	NA
CASSLDRFNYGYTF	TGTGCCAGCAGCTTAGACAGATTTAACTATGGCTACACCTTC	NA	TRBV7-9	TRBJ1-2	NA
CSASEGFSSYNEQFF	TGCAGTGCTAGTGAGGGGTTTAGCTCCTACAATGAGCAGTTCTTC	NA	TRBV20-1	TRBJ2-1	NA
CASSGTDYYGYTF	TGTGCCAGCAGCGGCACGGACTACTATGGCTACACCTTC	NA	TRBV12-3/TRBV12-4	TRBJ1-2	NA
CASSERHQETQYF	TGCGCCAGCAGTGAAAGGCACCAAGAGACCCAGTACTTC	NA	TRBV10-1	TRBJ2-5	once
CASSQDRWLAGNEQFF	TGCGCCAGCAGCCAAGATCGGTGGCTAGCGGGCAATGAGCAGTTCTTC	TRBD2	TRBV4-1	TRBJ2-1	NA
CASSFQGYQPQHF	TGTGCCAGCAGTTTTCAAGGTTATCAGCCCCAGCATTTT	NA	TRBV12-3/TRBV12-4	TRBJ1-5	NA
CASSFGQEIYGYTF	TGTGCCAGCAGCTTTGGGCAGGAGATCTATGGCTACACCTTC	NA	TRBV5-4	TRBJ1-2	NA
CASSPGTGAEAFF	TGTGCCAGTAGTCCGGGGACAGGGGCTGAAGCTTTCTTT	TRBD1	TRBV19	TRBJ1-1	NA
CASSQPPDPPRKAFF	TGTGCCAGCAGCCAACCACCGGACCCCCCACGGAAGGCTTTCTTT	NA	TRBV7-9	TRBJ1-1	many
CATRGAGVEKLFF	TGTGCCACCCGAGGGGCAGGGGTTGAAAAACTGTTTTTT	NA	TRBV2	TRBJ1-4	few
CASSLGDQEPQHF	TGTGCCAGCAGCTTGGGGGACCAAGAGCCCCAGCATTTT	NA	TRBV5-5	TRBJ1-5	NA
CASSKTENSNQPQHF	TGTGCCAGCAGCAAAACAGAGAATAGCAATCAGCCCCAGCATTTT	NA	TRBV2	TRBJ1-5	NA
CASNRTSGGQGEQFF	TGTGCCAGCAACCGTACTAGCGGGGGCCAGGGTGAGCAGTTCTTC	TRBD2	TRBV3-1/TRBV3-2	TRBJ2-1	NA
CASSLLEVGNEQFF	TGCGCCAGCAGCTTGCTGGAGGTGGGTAATGAGCAGTTCTTC	NA	TRBV5-1	TRBJ2-1	NA
CASSRSPGTINEQFF	TGCGCCAGCAGCCGTTCACCCGGAACGATCAATGAGCAGTTCTTC	NA	TRBV5-1	TRBJ2-1	NA
CAWTERGSPLFNTEAFF	TGTGCCTGGACTGAGCGGGGATCCCCCCTCTTTAACACTGAAGCTTTCTTT	NA	TRBV30	TRBJ1-1	NA
CASSSTVGVGDTQYF	TGCGCCAGCAGCTCGACGGTGGGAGTTGGAGATACGCAGTATTTT	NA	TRBV5-1	TRBJ2-3	NA
CASSHRGTSPSEQFF	TGTGCCAGCAGCCACCGAGGGACTAGTCCCTCCGAGCAGTTCTTC	TRBD2	TRBV7-9	TRBJ2-1	once
CASSATGTGNTEAFF	TGCGCCAGCAGCGCGACCGGGACAGGAAACACTGAAGCTTTCTTT	TRBD1	TRBV5-1	TRBJ1-1	once
CASREGTDLISGANVLTF	TGTGCCAGCAGGGAAGGGACAGACCTAATCTCTGGGGCCAACGTCCTGACTTTC	TRBD1	TRBV7-9	TRBJ2-6	NA
CASSDKGTGPGNTIYF	TGTGCCAGCAGTGATAAAGGGACAGGGCCTGGAAACACCATATATTTT	TRBD1	TRBV27	TRBJ1-3	NA
CASSYSGSGANVLTF	TGTGCCAGCAGTTACTCAGGGTCTGGGGCCAACGTCCTGACTTTC	NA	TRBV6-5	TRBJ2-6	NA
CATSRPVVKGGTDTQYF	TGTGCCACCAGCAGGCCAGTGGTAAAAGGGGGCACAGATACGCAGTATTTT	NA	TRBV15	TRBJ2-3	NA
CASSQDRHYEQYF	TGTGCCAGCAGCCAAGACCGTCACTACGAGCAGTACTTC	NA	TRBV3-1/TRBV3-2	TRBJ2-7	NA
CASSLGWTSYEQYF	TGTGCCAGCAGCTTGGGGTGGACTAGCTACGAGCAGTACTTC	TRBD2	TRBV5-4	TRBJ2-7	NA
CASSLVVGAMNTEAFF	TGTGCCAGCAGCTTAGTAGTGGGGGCGATGAACACTGAAGCTTTCTTT	NA	TRBV7-6	TRBJ1-1	NA
CASRPGTSGANVLTF	TGTGCCAGCAGACCAGGGACCTCCGGGGCCAACGTCCTGACTTTC	NA	TRBV27	TRBJ2-6	NA
CASSSGNTIYF	TGTGCCAGTTCCTCTGGAAACACCATATATTTT	NA	TRBV25-1	TRBJ1-3	NA
CASSLPGAGTEAFF	TGTGCCAGCAGCTTACCAGGGGCGGGCACTGAAGCTTTCTTT	NA	TRBV7-9	TRBJ1-1	NA
CASSPGTRGNQPQHF	TGTGCCAGCAGTCCCGGGACACGGGGCAATCAGCCCCAGCATTTT	NA	TRBV28	TRBJ1-5	NA
CAWSVLAVTNEQFF	TGTGCCTGGAGTGTGCTAGCGGTCACCAATGAGCAGTTCTTC	TRBD2	TRBV30	TRBJ2-1	NA
CASNRDIQYNEQFF	TGTGCCAGTAACAGGGATATCCAGTACAATGAGCAGTTCTTC	NA	TRBV18	TRBJ2-1	NA
CASSPSPRSEGNTIYF	TGTGCCAGCAGCCCCAGCCCCAGATCAGAGGGAAACACCATATATTTT	NA	TRBV14	TRBJ1-3	NA
CASSLRGAPFQETQYF	TGCGCCAGCAGCTTAAGGGGCGCCCCTTTTCAAGAGACCCAGTACTTC	NA	TRBV5-1	TRBJ2-5	NA
CASSYISRSLNQPQHF	TGTGCCAGCAGTTACATAAGCAGGAGTCTCAATCAGCCCCAGCATTTT	NA	TRBV6-2/TRBV6-3	TRBJ1-5	NA
CASSPGPQYSYNEQFF	TGTGCCAGCAGCCCTGGACCGCAATACTCCTACAATGAGCAGTTCTTC	NA	TRBV3-1/TRBV3-2	TRBJ2-1	NA